This T cell receptor beta chain was recovered during a study of blood T cell repertoires in COVID-19. In the original analysis: Reference gene primers were amplified, and this amplification served to estimate nucleated cell counts. Here immunoSEQ multiplex PCR was the method, and the copy in TCRdb shows in-frame clones only, minus some. Clonal size and the V and J genes are those of that table, whereas D and trimming came from the DNA. Of 95,000 or so clones in the sample, around 87% were seen once. This CDR3 is 14 amino acids long. The germline V and J ends were trimmed by 1 base and 4 bases, with 10 bases remaining between them. Per germline, CDR1 LNHNV and CDR2 YYDKDF (reference sequence).

The chain is built from TRBV15 and TRBJ1-2; TRBD1 is a possible D gene (5 bases). The receptor was derived from a human donor in a cohort sampled during active COVID-19. Material: peripheral blood. The DNA for the CDR3 is TGTGCCACCAGCAGAGGCCAGGGAATCTATGGCTACACCTTC. Translating gives CATSRGQGIYGYTF. Based on the CDR3 plus reference TRBV15 and TRBJ1-2, the full variable domain is DAMVIQNPRYQVTQFGKPVTLSCSQTLNHNVMYWYQQKSSQAPKLLFHYYDKDFNNEADTPDNFQSRRPNTSFCFLDIRSPGLGDTAMYLCATSRGQGIYGYTFGSGTRLTVV.